This entry is about one TCR beta chain. What it binds is unknown. The junction and the germline gene differ at one end; a read error may be behind it. This entry comes from a study of beta chain features in type 1 diabetes. Study-wide context: Examination of sorted cells across all samples involved 100 million or so cells.

Study findings and constraints: Among patients, naive, central memory and Treg TCRB repertoires appeared more similar than among healthy donors.

Every isolated RNA sample was fully reverse transcribed, so sequencing captured expressed TCRB transcripts. Using immunoSEQ multiplex PCR, the repertoire was profiled, and TCRdb retains in-frame clones only, with some absent. The table shows about 210,000 clones, with approximately 11% occurring only once. The CDR3 totals 15 residues. Germline assignment: CDR1 KGHSH and CDR2 LQKENI. Sequenced input: central memory CD4+ T cells from blood. This receptor was obtained from a man between 18 and 29 years old in good health. The chain employs TRBV18 and TRBJ2-1, with D perhaps being TRBD1 or TRBD2 (5 bases each). The CDR3 DNA reads TGTGCCAGCTCACGGGACGCTAGCTCCTACAGTGAGCAGTTCTTC. Protein sequence: CASSRDASSYSEQFF.